The 18 T cell receptor beta chains in this list originate from one sample, sequenced in a study of blood T cell repertoires in COVID-19. This table comes from immunoSEQ multiplex PCR, and its TCRdb copy is limited to in-frame clones, with some not included. Of 250,000 or so clones listed, around nine tenths are singletons. The sample consisted of peripheral blood. The receptors come from a man aged 30-40 years with active or convalescent COVID-19.

This chain links TRBV9 with TRBJ1-3, with D perhaps matching TRBD1 (5 bases). CDR1 SGDLS and CDR2 YYNGEE come from the germline V gene. Trimming took off 0 bases at V and 0 bases at J, with 16 bases between the two ends. The CDR3 length is 18 residues. The CDR3 reads CASSVAPPGLHSGNTIYF. Written as DNA, the CDR3 is TGTGCCAGCAGCGTAGCACCCCCGGGACTCCACTCTGGAAACACCATATATTTT.

V is TRBV7-6 and J is TRBJ2-3; 11 bases map to TRBD2. J gave up 5 bases and V 0 bases, and 7 bases lay outside the gene matches. Germline assignment: CDR1 SGHVS and CDR2 FNYEAQ. The CDR3 covers 17 residues. CDR3 sequence reads: CASSLALLAGALDTQYF. CDR3 DNA sequence: TGTGCCAGCAGCTTAGCCCTACTAGCGGGGGCTTTAGATACGCAGTATTTT. The full variable domain, completed using reference TRBV7-6 and TRBJ2-3, is GAGVSQSPRYKVTKRGQDVALRCDPISGHVSLYWYRQALGQGPEFLTYFNYEAQQDKSGLPNDRFSAERPEGSISTLTIQRTEQRDSAMYRCASSLALLAGALDTQYFGPGTRLTVL.

On this clone: Possible read error: a much larger clone is one base away. This rearrangement joins TRBV7-2 to TRBJ1-1; 9 nucleotides agree with TRBD1. This CDR3 has 13 residues. The germline V gene has CDR1 SGHTA and CDR2 FQGNSA. Trimming removed 3 bases from V and 4 bases from J; junction bases left unmatched: 0. CDR3 sequence reads: CASSLTGGTEAFF. The CDR3 DNA reads TGTGCCAGCAGCTTGACAGGGGGCACTGAAGCTTTCTTT.

The J gene is TRBJ1-6, the V gene TRBV5-4, with D maybe TRBD1 (6 bases). Germline values: CDR1 SGHNT, CDR2 YYREEE (reference sequence). The CDR3 covers 14 residues. With 4 bases removed from V and 7 bases from J, the gap between germline ends came to 12 bases. The CDR3 loop reads CASSEGGRNSPLHF. The CDR3 region has the DNA TGTGCCAGCAGCGAAGGGGGAAGGAATTCACCCCTCCACTTT.

The chain uses TRBV6-5 and TRBJ1-2, with a possible D match to TRBD1 (6 bases). Trimming removed 4 bases from V and 12 bases from J, with 15 bases in between. CDR1 and CDR2 from the germline V gene are MNHEY and SVGAGI. This CDR3 contains 12 residues. CDR3 DNA sequence: TGTGCCAGCAGTTTATGGACAGCCGTGAACACCTTC. Amino acid sequence: CASSLWTAVNTF.

V gene TRBV6-2 or TRBV6-3 combines with J gene TRBJ1-1; D is undetermined. Trimming cost V 6 bases and J 12 bases, with 17 bases left between them. Germline V lookup: CDR1 MNHEY, CDR2 SVGEGT. The CDR3 runs to 12 residues. CDR3 region: CASSSTPRSPFF. CDR3 nucleotide sequence: TGTGCCAGCAGCTCCACTCCCCGAAGTCCTTTCTTT.

The V and J genes are TRBV5-1 and TRBJ1-2; 9 bases are shared with TRBD1. V was clipped by 2 bases and J by 6 bases; unmatched bases: 11. The germline V gene encodes CDR1 SGHRS and CDR2 YFSETQ. The CDR3 sequence is 16 residues long. DNA of the CDR3: TGCGCCAGCAGCTTTGACCGGGACAGGGAATCGGATGGCTACACCTTC. This encodes CASSFDRDRESDGYTF.

The V call is TRBV5-6, the J call TRBJ2-5; tentatively, D is TRBD1 (5 bases). The CDR3 sequence is 14 residues long. Germline V gene lookup returns CDR1 SGHDT and CDR2 YYEEEE. The V end lost 6 bases, the J end lost 1 base, and 13 bases lay between the germline ends. In DNA, the CDR3 is TGTGCCAGCACCATGCAGGGAACCCAAGAGACCCAGTACTTC. This sequence encodes CASTMQGTQETQYF.

The chain is built from TRBV4-2 and TRBJ1-1; weak D call: TRBD1 (6 bases). Germline CDR1 LGHNA, CDR2 YNFKEQ. The CDR3 spans 17 residues. The V end was cut by 4 bases, the J end by 5 bases, with 23 bases between. The CDR3 nucleotides are TGTGCCAGCAGCCCAACGAATCCGGGGTACCAGGGGACTGAAGCTTTCTTT. Translated: CASSPTNPGYQGTEAFF.

Regarding this clone: Additional DNA sequences in this sample encode the identical CDR3. The gene calls are TRBV2 and TRBJ1-5; D is uncertain. CDR1 is SNHLY and CDR2 is FYNNEI in the germline V gene. V shed 3 bases and J shed 0 bases, with 6 bases lying between them. The CDR3 runs to 14 residues. CDR3 sequence: CASSDGDSNQPQHF. Here the CDR3 DNA reads TGTGCCAGCAGTGACGGGGATAGCAATCAGCCCCAGCATTTT.

As concerns this clone: Other DNA sequences of this sample code for an identical CDR3. The genes are TRBV9 and TRBJ2-3; D is possibly TRBD2 (6 bases). The V end lost 0 bases, the J end lost 0 bases, and 11 bases lay between the germline ends. CDR1 and CDR2 (germline): SGDLS, YYNGEE. This CDR3 spans 16 amino acids. The CDR3 sequence: CASSVGGGTSTDTQYF. The CDR3 coding sequence is TGTGCCAGCAGCGTAGGTGGGGGGACTAGCACAGATACGCAGTATTTT.

The chain employs TRBV5-4 and TRBJ1-4, with 9 bases lining up with TRBD1. V gave up 4 bases and J gave up 8 bases; unmatched junction bases: 9. The germline V gene has CDR1 SGHNT and CDR2 YYREEE (reference sequence). The CDR3 has 15 residues. CDR3 sequence: CASSLQGQGKEKLFF. DNA of the CDR3: TGTGCCAGCAGCCTTCAGGGACAGGGAAAAGAAAAACTGTTTTTT.

V is TRBV6-5 and J is TRBJ1-5, with no clear D. CDR1 MNHEY and CDR2 SVGAGI come from the germline V gene. The germline V and J ends were trimmed by 5 bases and 4 bases, with 12 bases remaining between them. This CDR3 has 14 residues. CDR3 residues: CASSMRGYNQPQHF. CDR3 DNA: TGTGCCAGCAGTATGCGGGGATATAATCAGCCCCAGCATTTT.

The gene calls are TRBV24-1 and TRBJ2-4, with 14 bases lining up with TRBD2. The CDR3 has 19 residues. The V gene's germline CDR1 is KGHDR and CDR2 SFDVKD. Trimming took 5 bases from V and 0 from J; bases not matched to a gene: 8. CDR3 sequence: CATSVRTSGGQLAKNIQYF. The CDR3 bases are TGTGCCACCAGTGTCCGGACTAGCGGGGGGCAACTAGCCAAAAACATTCAGTACTTC.

This clone was detected once. This chain joins TRBV5-1 and TRBJ1-4; D is perhaps TRBD1 (5 bases). The germline V gene has CDR1 SGHRS and CDR2 YFSETQ. Trimming left V 3 bases short and J 4 bases short, with 19 bases between. There are 17 residues in the CDR3. The CDR3 protein is CASSSGQVWARNEKLFF. DNA for the CDR3: TGCGCCAGCAGCTCAGGGCAGGTTTGGGCGCGTAATGAAAAACTGTTTTTT.

The rearrangement joins TRBV19 to TRBJ2-3, with 12 bases that match TRBD2. This CDR3 spans 16 amino acids. Trimming removed 3 bases from V and 8 bases from J; junction bases left unmatched: 9. CDR1 and CDR2 from the germline V gene are LNHDA and SQIVND (reference sequence). The CDR3 nucleotides read TGTGCCAGTAGTATCCTAGCGGGGGGGCAGTCTGGTACGCAGTATTTT. It encodes CASSILAGGQSGTQYF.

The CDR3 DNA is TGTGCCAGCAGCGTAGCTCAGGGGTTTTACGAGCAGTACTTC. As protein: CASSVAQGFYEQYF. The chain has TRBV9 and TRBJ2-7, with D maybe TRBD1 (6 bases). Germline CDR1 is SGDLS and CDR2 is YYNGEE. This CDR3 has 14 amino acids. V was clipped by 0 bases and J by 4 bases, with 11 bases between them.

CDR3 in amino acids: CASSPTADDTQYF. The DNA of the CDR3 is TGTGCTAGTAGCCCGACTGCAGACGATACGCAGTATTTT. The rearrangement uses TRBV12-5 and TRBJ2-3; D is undetermined. Looked up from germline, CDR1 is LGHNT and CDR2 is FRNRAP. This CDR3 comprises 13 residues. The V end lost 8 bases, the J end lost 6 bases, and 15 bases lay between the germline ends.